This T cell receptor (beta chain) was retrieved from a study of blood T cells in healthy people across ages. Comments on this clonotype: Its cognate antigen is unknown.

The CDR3 runs to 12 residues. Germline V gene lookup returns CDR1 MNHEY and CDR2 SMNVEV (reference sequence). With 10 bases removed from V and 7 bases from J, the gap between germline ends came to 14 bases. Together with a sample-barcoded 5' primer, a J-beta primer mix was included in a second PCR lasting about 7 to 11 cycles. Via MiXCR, TCRdb re-called the 5' RACE reads, giving one row per CDR3 protein. This table holds approximately 830,000 distinct CDR3 sequences, approximately 59% found once. Study-wide points: It was held that the diversity estimates obtained from one million T cells were underestimates.

The source is a young man in good health. The chain has TRBV27 and TRBJ2-4; D remains unclear. Sequencing was performed on blood. CDR3 region: CATFSLGNIQYF. CDR3 DNA: TGTGCCACCTTTAGCCTCGGGAACATTCAGTACTTC.